Listed below are T cell receptor beta chains from one sample, sequenced in a study of T cell repertoires in ileal Crohn's disease. The method was immunoSEQ multiplex PCR; TCRdb's version includes in-frame clones alone and lacks a portion of them. Of approximately 12,000 clones in the sample, roughly 72% are singletons; the top ten hold roughly 4.3%. The source material was ileal tissue. The receptors come from an adult with Crohn's disease. CDR3s include the opening cysteine and the closing phenylalanine or tryptophan. The D gene is left open where the match is weak. Size is omitted from some rows. Given values are once, few, many or a class for expanded clones.

CDR3: CASRRDRMNTEAFF; DNA: TGTGCCAGCAGAAGGGACAGAATGAACACTGAAGCTTTCTTT; V: TRBV6-5; size: -; D: TRBD1; J: TRBJ1-1
CDR3: CASSYVSGGSYEQYF; DNA: TGTGCCAGCAGTTACGTCTCAGGGGGCTCCTACGAGCAGTACTTC; V: TRBV6-5; size: -; D: TRBD1; J: TRBJ2-7
CDR3: CASSPRNTGELFF; DNA: TGTGCTAGCAGCCCCAGAAACACCGGGGAGCTGTTTTTT; V: TRBV7-7; size: -; D: -; J: TRBJ2-2
CDR3: CSAWGGQGSYEQYF; DNA: TGCAGCGCTTGGGGGGGACAGGGGTCCTACGAGCAGTACTTC; V: TRBV29-1; size: -; D: TRBD1; J: TRBJ2-7
CDR3: CASSWDRGNTEAFF; DNA: TGTGCCAGCAGTTGGGACAGGGGAAACACTGAAGCTTTCTTT; V: TRBV28; size: -; D: TRBD1; J: TRBJ1-1
CDR3: CASSSGAGFSGNTIYF; DNA: TGTGCCAGCAGCTCAGGGGCAGGCTTCTCTGGAAACACCATATATTTT; V: TRBV7-9; size: -; D: -; J: TRBJ1-3
CDR3: CASSTPTGTRRDEQFF; DNA: TGCGCCAGCAGCACTCCTACCGGGACTAGACGTGATGAGCAGTTCTTC; V: TRBV5-1; size: -; D: TRBD2; J: TRBJ2-1
CDR3: CASSLAVGLADNEQFF; DNA: TGCGCCAGCAGCTTGGCCGTGGGGCTAGCGGACAATGAGCAGTTCTTC; V: TRBV5-1; size: -; D: TRBD2; J: TRBJ2-1
CDR3: CASSEVRRGGRAFF; DNA: TGTGCCAGCAGTGAAGTGCGGAGGGGCGGCCGGGCTTTCTTT; V: TRBV6-1; size: -; D: -; J: TRBJ1-1
CDR3: CATPGGLPLSGANVLTF; DNA: TGTGCCACCCCCGGGGGACTTCCATTATCTGGGGCCAACGTCCTGACTTTC; V: TRBV7-2; size: -; D: -; J: TRBJ2-6
CDR3: CASSLDHSGLQETQYF; DNA: TGTGCCAGCAGTCTAGACCATAGCGGGTTACAAGAGACCCAGTACTTC; V: TRBV13; size: -; D: TRBD2; J: TRBJ2-5
CDR3: CASSEYLDSPVTSYEQYF; DNA: TGTGCCAGCAGTGAATACTTGGACAGCCCGGTAACCTCCTACGAGCAGTACTTC; V: TRBV6-1; size: -; D: -; J: TRBJ2-7
CDR3: CSVGGTTNQPQHF; DNA: TGCAGCGTTGGGGGGACAACTAATCAGCCCCAGCATTTT; V: TRBV29-1; size: once; D: -; J: TRBJ1-5